These 9 T cell receptor beta chains were all obtained from the same sample, sequenced in a study of T cell changes during pregnancy in multiple sclerosis. The assay was immunoSEQ multiplex PCR, and TCRdb's table has in-frame clones only and misses some. The sample lists about 15,000 clones, roughly 85% seen once, with about 19% in the top ten. Sequences were derived from CD8+ T cells from peripheral blood mononuclear cells, sampled in the first trimester of pregnancy. These receptor sequences come from a female donor with multiple sclerosis, enrolled in a pregnancy study.

The genes are TRBV18 and TRBJ2-7, with 10 bases identical to TRBD1. The trim removed 4 bases at V and 2 bases at J, leaving 5 bases unmatched. CDR3 length: 15 residues. Germline V lookup: CDR1 KGHSH, CDR2 LQKENI. For the CDR3, the DNA is TGTGCCAGCTCACTCGGACAGGGGGGACCCTACGAGCAGTACTTC. The encoded protein is CASSLGQGGPYEQYF.

The gene calls are TRBV27 and TRBJ2-3; D possibly corresponds to TRBD2 (5 bases). The V gene's germline CDR1 is MNHEY and CDR2 SMNVEV (reference sequence). The CDR3 is made up of 16 amino acids. Trimming shortened V by 5 bases and J by 2 bases, and 17 bases separated the two germline ends. The CDR3 coding sequence is TGTGCCAGCAGTCCCCTCCTTTCTAGCTTCACAGATACGCAGTATTTT. It specifies CASSPLLSSFTDTQYF.

V usage is TRBV4-1 and J usage is TRBJ1-5; TRBD1 agrees at 12 bases. This CDR3 comprises 13 residues. The germline CDR1 and CDR2 sequences are MGHRA and YSYEKL. V lost 8 bases to trimming and J lost 6 bases; unmatched junction nucleotides: 2. The CDR3: CASGTGGTQPQHF. Here the CDR3 DNA reads TGCGCCAGCGGGACAGGGGGCACTCAGCCCCAGCATTTT.

The V call is TRBV7-9, the J call TRBJ1-5; D is ambiguous. CDR3 length equals 15 residues. Per germline, CDR1 SEHNR and CDR2 FQNEAQ (reference sequence). V lost 3 bases to trimming and J lost 3 bases, with 12 bases between them. The CDR3 DNA is TGTGCCAGCAGCTTGGGCACTCAGCACAATCAGCCCCAGCATTTT. This gives the protein CASSLGTQHNQPQHF.

The chain uses TRBV5-1 and TRBJ2-3; D perhaps matches TRBD2 (6 bases). Looked up from germline, CDR1 is SGHRS and CDR2 is YFSETQ. This CDR3 has 14 residues. Trimming stripped 1 base from V and 4 bases from J, with 10 bases between. CDR3 amino acids: CASSLRSGADTQYF. CDR3 bases: TGCGCCAGCAGCTTGCGATCGGGAGCAGATACGCAGTATTTT.

The chain joins TRBV5-4 to TRBJ2-3, with 7 bases that match TRBD2. V gave up 5 bases and J gave up 4 bases; unmatched junction bases: 13. CDR1 and CDR2 (germline): SGHNT, YYREEE (reference sequence). This CDR3 region has 16 residues. CDR3 sequence: CASSGGRENVPDTQYF. The CDR3, as DNA: TGTGCCAGCAGTGGTGGGAGGGAGAACGTCCCAGATACGCAGTATTTT.

The chain employs TRBV13 and TRBJ1-1, with D tentatively TRBD1 (5 bases). Deletions cut 0 bases from V and 4 bases from J, with 9 bases between. CDR3 length: 14 amino acids. The germline gives CDR1 PRHDT, CDR2 FYEKMQ (reference sequence). The CDR3 sequence: CASSLGQGATEAFF. The CDR3 DNA sequence: TGTGCCAGCAGCTTAGGCCAAGGGGCCACTGAAGCTTTCTTT.

The genes are TRBV7-8 and TRBJ1-1; TRBD1 might be the D (6 bases). The CDR3 sequence is 18 residues long. V was shortened by 1 base and J by 2 bases, with 20 bases between the two germline ends. The germline V gene has CDR1 SGHVS and CDR2 FQNEAQ. The CDR3 sequence: CASSLVLGSGGINTEAFF. The CDR3 DNA follows: TGTGCCAGCAGCTTAGTTTTGGGCAGTGGGGGCATTAACACTGAAGCTTTCTTT.

The chain is built from TRBV29-1 and TRBJ2-5; D perhaps matches TRBD1 (5 bases). The CDR3 is 15 residues long. Germline CDR1 and CDR2: SQVTM and ANQGSEA. Trimming removed 3 bases at V and 4 bases at J, with 18 bases between. DNA for the CDR3: TGCAGCGTTGACTCCGTCGGCAGGGTAGGAGAGACCCAGTACTTC. This gives the protein CSVDSVGRVGETQYF.